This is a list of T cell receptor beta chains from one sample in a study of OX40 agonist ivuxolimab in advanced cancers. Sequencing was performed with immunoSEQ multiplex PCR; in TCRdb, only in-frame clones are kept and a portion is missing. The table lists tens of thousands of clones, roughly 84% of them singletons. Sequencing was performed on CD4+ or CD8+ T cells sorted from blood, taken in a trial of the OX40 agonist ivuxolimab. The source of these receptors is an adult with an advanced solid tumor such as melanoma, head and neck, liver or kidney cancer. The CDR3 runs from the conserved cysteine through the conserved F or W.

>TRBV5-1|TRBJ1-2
CASRDRDKDGYTF
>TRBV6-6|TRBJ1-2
CASSTGYPYGYTF
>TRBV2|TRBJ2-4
CASSTERGIENIQYF
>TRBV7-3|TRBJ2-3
CASSPYGQGLGTDTQYF
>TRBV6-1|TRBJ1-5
CASSESGGFNQPQHF
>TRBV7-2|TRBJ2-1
CASSLSQPKQFF
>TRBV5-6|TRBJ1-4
CASSLRGGSTGEKLFF
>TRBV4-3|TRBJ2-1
CASSQDMGDEQFF
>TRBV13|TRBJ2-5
CASSLRVDQETQYF
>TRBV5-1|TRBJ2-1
CATSPQGYEQFF
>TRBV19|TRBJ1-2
CASSMGSWGNYGYTF
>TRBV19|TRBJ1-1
CASSIGGSENTEAFF
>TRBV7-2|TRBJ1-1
CASTKTGGPSNTEAFF
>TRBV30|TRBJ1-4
CAWSKGQVLEKLFF
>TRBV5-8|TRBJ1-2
CASSLADRGSYGYTF
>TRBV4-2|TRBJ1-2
CASSQTGRQYGYTF
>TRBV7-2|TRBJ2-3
CASSLDRAGDTQYF
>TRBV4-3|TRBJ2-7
CASSSTMGTYEQYF
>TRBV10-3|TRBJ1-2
CAISTQSNYGYTF
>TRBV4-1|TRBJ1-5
CASSQSEGDQPQHF
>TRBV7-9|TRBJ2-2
CASSLLTYTGELFF
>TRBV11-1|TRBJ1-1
CASSETQSMNTEAFF
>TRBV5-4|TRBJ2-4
CASSSGGLEAKNIQYF
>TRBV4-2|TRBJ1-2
CASSQATGSFGYTF
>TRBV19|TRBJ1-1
CASSVRSINTEAFF
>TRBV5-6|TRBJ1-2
CASSVNPTGSGGYGYTF
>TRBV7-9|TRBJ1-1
CASSFAENTEAFF
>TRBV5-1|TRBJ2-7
CASSLSGTAYEQYF
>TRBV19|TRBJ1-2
CASSIEASRGYTF
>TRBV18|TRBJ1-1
CASSPSGPEAFF
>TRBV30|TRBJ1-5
CAWSKGQGSYQPQHF
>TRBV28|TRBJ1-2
CASSPPGTATSNYGYTF
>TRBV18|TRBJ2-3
CASSPRTSDTDTQYF
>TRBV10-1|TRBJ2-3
CASSEQGPRSTDTQYF
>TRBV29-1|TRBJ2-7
CSVGGVSYEQYF
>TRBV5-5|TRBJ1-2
CASSPGQGRDYGYTF
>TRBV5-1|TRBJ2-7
CASSPETGFNGEQYF
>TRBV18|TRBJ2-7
CASSSSGGNSYEQYF
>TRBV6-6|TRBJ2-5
CASIRDRGSTGAQYF
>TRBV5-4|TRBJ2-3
CASSLKGTDTQYF
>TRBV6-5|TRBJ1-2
CASSYPGGGYTF
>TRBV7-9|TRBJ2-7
CASSFLAPYEQYF
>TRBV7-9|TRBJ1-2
CASSWEGGQGYGYTF
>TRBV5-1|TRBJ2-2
CASSPTSGGELFF
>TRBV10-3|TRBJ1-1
CAITKTGGDTEAFF
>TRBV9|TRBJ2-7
CASSVGEKRPSSYEQYF
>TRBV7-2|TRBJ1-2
CASSLEQSYGYTF
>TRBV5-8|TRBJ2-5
CASSSTPGKKETQYF
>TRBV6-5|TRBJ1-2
CASSRGQGGFYGYTF
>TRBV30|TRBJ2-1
CAWSVRNEQFF
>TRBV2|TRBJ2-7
CASSEARGRPHF
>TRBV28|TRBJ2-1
CASSLGGGSYNEQFF
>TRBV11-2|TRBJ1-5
CASSSLTGGNQPQHF
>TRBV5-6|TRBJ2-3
CAGSLEARRPSTDTQYF
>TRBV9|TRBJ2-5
CASSEFSGAAYSQETQYF
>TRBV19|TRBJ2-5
CASSISAAQETQYF
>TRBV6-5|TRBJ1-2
CASSRGLRDYGYTF
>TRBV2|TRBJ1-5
CASSEVQGALQPQHF
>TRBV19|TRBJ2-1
CASSIGAGRGRNEQFF
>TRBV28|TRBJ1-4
CASGKQGMSEKLFF